Presented here are 23 T cell receptor beta chains from one specimen sequenced in a study of CD4 T cells in relation to SARS-CoV-2 and coronaviruses. No antigen is known for these receptors. Unexposed donor CD4+ T cells date from about 2011-2019, before the COVID-19 pandemic. The cells were cultured for 10 days before CD4+ T cells were isolated. Assay: immunoSEQ multiplex PCR; the TCRdb copy retains only in-frame clones and omits some. The sample lists some 25,000 clones; roughly 82% were seen once. Material for sequencing was CD4+ T cells from PBMCs, cultured in vitro. The receptors derive from a human donor in good health.

The V and J genes are TRBV7-8 and TRBJ1-5; the D is unclear. V lost 3 bases and J lost 8, with 17 bases in between. The CDR3 length is 15 residues. Germline V gene data show CDR1 as SGHVS and CDR2 as FQNEAQ. The CDR3 spells CASSFSDPPGEPQHF. In DNA, the CDR3 is TGTGCCAGCAGCTTTTCCGACCCCCCCGGGGAGCCCCAGCATTTT.

The chain uses TRBV7-2 and TRBJ2-7; 11 bases line up with TRBD2. The CDR3 totals 15 residues. Germline loops: CDR1 SGHTA, CDR2 FQGNSA. With V trimmed by 3 bases and J by 7 bases, 8 bases remained unmatched. CDR3 sequence reads: CASSFTSGGIGEQYF. The CDR3 DNA is TGTGCCAGCAGCTTCACTAGCGGGGGAATTGGGGAGCAGTACTTC.

V gene TRBV6-5 combines with J gene TRBJ1-4; D gene ambiguous. Trimming removed 3 bases from V and 0 bases from J, with 11 bases in between. There are 16 residues in the CDR3. In germline, CDR1 is MNHEY, CDR2 SVGAGI. This CDR3 is CASSYSWPATNEKLFF. Written as DNA, the CDR3 is TGTGCCAGCAGTTATTCCTGGCCTGCAACTAATGAAAAACTGTTTTTT.

The DNA of the CDR3 is TGCAGCGTTGAAGATCCCAGCGGATACGAGCAGTACTTC. This encodes CSVEDPSGYEQYF. The rearrangement uses TRBV29-1 and TRBJ2-7; TRBD2 might be the D (5 bases). The CDR3 spans 13 residues. Germline values: CDR1 SQVTM, CDR2 ANQGSEA. V lost 0 bases to trimming and J lost 4 bases, with 10 bases between them.

As to this clone: One end of the junction varies from germline; a read error may be responsible. The genes are TRBV6-2 or TRBV6-3 and TRBJ1-1, with D hard to call. Germline V gene lookup returns CDR1 MNHEY and CDR2 SVGEGT. This CDR3 spans 13 amino acids. Written as DNA, the CDR3 is TGTGCCAGCAGCTACTCGAGGAGAACTGAAGCTTTCTTT. Translation gives CASSYSRRTEAFF.

V is TRBV9 and J is TRBJ1-4, with D tentatively TRBD1 (5 bases). V dropped 3 bases and J dropped 0 bases, with 15 bases sitting between them. The CDR3 is 17 amino acids. The germline V gene encodes CDR1 SGDLS and CDR2 YYNGEE. CDR3 DNA: TGTGCCAGCAGCGGAGGAGGGACGGCGACAACTAATGAAAAACTGTTTTTT. Protein product: CASSGGGTATTNEKLFF.

CDR3 coding DNA: TGTGCCATCAGTGATCCCGGGAACGGCTACACCTTC. This encodes CAISDPGNGYTF. The chain couples TRBV10-3 to TRBJ1-2; no clear D gene. The V gene's germline CDR1 is ENHRY and CDR2 SYGVKD. The CDR3 is 12 amino acids. V lost 3 bases and J lost 8, with 10 bases in between.

CDR3: CASSPSLYRENEKLFF. In DNA, the CDR3 is TGTGCCAGCAGTCCCTCTTTATACAGGGAAAATGAAAAACTGTTTTTT. The rearrangement links TRBV27 to TRBJ1-4; the D gene is possibly TRBD1 (6 bases). The CDR3 has 16 residues. V lost 5 bases to trimming and J lost 5 bases, with 18 bases between them. Per the germline V gene, CDR1 is MNHEY and CDR2 is SMNVEV (reference sequence).

This clone has more than one count but fewer than ten. V gene TRBV5-6 combines with J gene TRBJ1-4, with a tentative D call TRBD1 (5 bases). The CDR3 has 13 amino acids. V was cut by 3 bases and J by 4 bases, with 7 bases left in between. From germline, CDR1 is SGHDT and CDR2 YYEEEE. In DNA, the CDR3 is TGTGCCAGCAGCTGGGGGATTAATGAAAAACTGTTTTTT. Protein product: CASSWGINEKLFF.

The J gene is TRBJ2-7, the V gene TRBV5-1; the D is unclear. CDR1 is SGHRS and CDR2 is YFSETQ in the germline V gene. The length of the CDR3 is 10 residues. Trimming pared 7 bases from V and 9 bases from J, leaving 11 bases between. The CDR3, as DNA: TGCGCCAGCCCTGGGGTGGGGCAGTACTTC. This sequence encodes CASPGVGQYF.

The rearrangement joins TRBV5-1 to TRBJ2-5, with TRBD2 matching 8 bases. V trimming: 1 base; J trimming: 1 base; junction bases outside the gene matches: 6. From germline, CDR1 is SGHRS and CDR2 YFSETQ. CDR3 size: 16 residues. CDR3: CASSLLMRGVQETQYF. CDR3 in DNA: TGCGCCAGCAGCTTGTTAATGCGGGGGGTCCAAGAGACCCAGTACTTC.

In its sample, this clone was seen once. The chain is built from TRBV6-5 and TRBJ2-1; D is perhaps TRBD2 (6 bases). This CDR3 spans 13 amino acids. The germline CDR1 and CDR2 sequences are MNHEY and SVGAGI. V shed 4 bases and J shed 5 bases, with 9 bases lying between them. The CDR3 is CASSLRRDNEQFF. CDR3 DNA: TGTGCCAGCAGTTTACGGAGGGACAATGAGCAGTTCTTC.

The V call is TRBV12-5, the J call TRBJ2-1; D remains unclear. The CDR3 loop spans 15 amino acids. Germline CDR1 is LGHNT and CDR2 is FRNRAP. The V and J ends lost 3 bases and 0 bases respectively, with 9 bases between them. This CDR3 reads CASGLGTASYNEQFF. The DNA for the CDR3 is TGTGCTAGTGGTTTAGGAACGGCCTCCTACAATGAGCAGTTCTTC.

The chain couples TRBV30 to TRBJ1-2; possibly TRBD1 for D (5 bases). The CDR3 length is 14 residues. Trimming took off 0 bases at V and 5 bases at J, with 13 bases between the two ends. Germline CDR1 is GTSNPN and CDR2 is SVGIG (reference sequence). The CDR3 DNA is TGTGCCTGGAGTGTGCTGGGGCAGGGTTATGGCTACACCTTC. Translation: CAWSVLGQGYGYTF.

The chain is built from TRBV6-5 and TRBJ2-7; D not certain. The V gene lost 6 bases and the J gene lost 6 bases, with 21 bases spanning the gap. Germline V gene lookup returns CDR1 MNHEY and CDR2 SVGAGI. The CDR3 is 15 amino acids. Here the CDR3 DNA reads TGTGCCAGCAGCCTAGGGCATTCCGGCCTTGGCGAGCAGTACTTC. It yields the protein CASSLGHSGLGEQYF.

This rearrangement joins TRBV18 to TRBJ1-1, with D possibly being TRBD1 (6 bases). Germline assignment: CDR1 KGHSH and CDR2 LQKENI. The CDR3 totals 16 residues. The ends were cut back, 0 bases at V and 4 bases at J, with 15 bases in the middle. The CDR3 sequence: CASSPPGARTSTEAFF. For the CDR3, the DNA is TGTGCCAGCTCACCACCGGGGGCTAGGACGAGCACTGAAGCTTTCTTT.

This clone was found a few times. V gene TRBV7-3 combines with J gene TRBJ2-1; D is undetermined. Trimming took off 2 bases at V and 6 bases at J, with 8 bases between the two ends. The germline CDR1 and CDR2 sequences are SGHTA and FQGTGA. There are 13 residues in the CDR3. The chain's CDR3 is CASSLLRGNEQFF. The CDR3 nucleotides read TGTGCCAGCAGCTTACTGCGAGGCAATGAGCAGTTCTTC.

This rearrangement joins TRBV6-5 to TRBJ1-3; 7 positions agree with TRBD1. The CDR3 contains 14 residues. CDR1 MNHEY and CDR2 SVGAGI come from the germline V gene. Trimming removed 6 bases from V and 6 bases from J; junction bases left unmatched: 8. In nucleotides, the CDR3 is TGTGCCAGCAGGCCAGAGACAGGGTTAAACACCATATATTTT. It is translated as CASRPETGLNTIYF.

The CDR3 DNA follows: TGTGCCAGCAGCTTACAGGGTAGCAATCAGCCCCAGCATTTT. Amino acid sequence: CASSLQGSNQPQHF. This chain joins TRBV7-9 and TRBJ1-5, with D tentatively TRBD1 (5 bases). Germline V gene sequence: CDR1 SEHNR, CDR2 FQNEAQ (reference sequence). The V gene lost 2 bases and the J gene lost 0 bases, with 5 bases spanning the gap. This CDR3 region has 14 residues.

This sequence joins TRBV11-3 and TRBJ2-1; TRBD2 matches 11 bases. Germline assignment: CDR1 SGHNT and CDR2 YENEEA. CDR3 length: 15 residues. V shed 1 base, J shed 10 bases, and the junction held 6 bases outside the gene matches. The CDR3 is CASSLGLAGGGEQFF. In DNA, the CDR3 is TGTGCCAGCAGCTTAGGGCTAGCGGGAGGTGGGGAGCAGTTCTTC. The full variable domain, in which reference TRBV11-3 and TRBJ2-1 provide the parts outside the CDR3, is EAGVVQSPRYKIIEKKQPVAFWCNPISGHNTLYWYLQNLGQGPELLIRYENEEAVDDSQLPKDRFSAERLKGVDSTLKIQPAELGDSAVYLCASSLGLAGGGEQFFGPGTRLTVL.

The chain employs TRBV3-1 (or the pseudogene TRBV3-2) and TRBJ2-2; 7 bases agree with TRBD1. The CDR3 contains 20 residues. The V and J ends lost 0 bases and 4 bases, in that order; junction bases with no gene match: 17. The germline V gene encodes CDR1 LGHDT and CDR2 YNNKEL (reference sequence). The DNA of the CDR3 is TGTGCCAGCAGCCAAGATCTTTTTTTTCGAAGGGGGCAGGGCACCGGGGAGCTGTTTTTT. Its translation: CASSQDLFFRRGQGTGELFF.

This clone was seen a single time. The chain has TRBV2 and TRBJ1-5; possibly TRBD1 for D (6 bases). Trimming took off 6 bases at V and 7 bases at J, with 13 bases between the two ends. Germline V gives CDR1 SNHLY, CDR2 FYNNEI. This CDR3 has 13 residues. The CDR3 loop is CASRPGVRQPQHF. In nucleotides, the CDR3 is TGTGCCAGCAGACCAGGGGTGAGACAGCCCCAGCATTTT.

This sequence joins TRBV25-1 and TRBJ2-1; TRBD1 matches 7 bases. Germline V gene data show CDR1 as MGHDK and CDR2 as SYGVNS. The V segment lost 4 bases and the J segment 2 bases; nucleotides outside the gene matches: 5. The CDR3 length is 15 residues. CDR3 in amino acids: CASSVGTAAYNEQFF. The CDR3 nucleotides read TGTGCCAGCAGTGTCGGGACAGCGGCCTACAATGAGCAGTTCTTC.